Presented here are 9 T cell receptor beta chains from one specimen sequenced in a study of vaccination and CD4 T cells after COVID-19. The sample's time point: late sampling 161 to 241 days after vaccination in three convalescent patients. The treatment: approximately 10-day PBMC culture with coronavirus spike peptide pools or control peptides (ViraFEST assay). Antigen specificity for these receptors is unknown. Once obtained from cultured CD4+ T cells, the DNA was sequenced using the Oncomine TCR Beta short-read assay. MiXCR, applied by TCRdb to the PCR reads, yields one record per CDR3 protein. This sample has about 26,000 distinct CDR3 sequences, with 35% to 50% found just once. This specimen was CD4+ T cells from blood, cultured in vitro, taken about 7 months after SARS-CoV-2 vaccination. The receptors originated from a human donor who had recovered from COVID-19.

The chain recombines TRBV7-8 with TRBJ2-5, with D tentatively TRBD2 (5 bases). The CDR3 is 14 amino acids. With 5 bases removed from V and 3 bases from J, the gap between germline ends came to 13 bases. Germline V gives CDR1 SGHVS, CDR2 FQNEAQ. CDR3 sequence reads: CASSPAGLEETQYF. Written as DNA, the CDR3 is TGTGCCAGCAGCCCGGCGGGTCTGGAAGAGACCCAGTACTTC.

The chain links TRBV18 to TRBJ2-7, with TRBD1 identical over 8 bases. The CDR3 totals 12 residues. CDR1 and CDR2 (germline): KGHSH, LQKENI. The junction had 5 bases not matched to a gene; V was cut back by 6 bases and J by 7 bases. The CDR3 DNA reads TGTGCCAGCTCTCAGGGGGCAAGGGAGCAGTACTTC. It translates to CASSQGAREQYF.

The V and J genes are TRBV20-1 and TRBJ2-4; D perhaps matches TRBD2 (6 bases). This CDR3 comprises 15 residues. Germline assignment: CDR1 DFQATT and CDR2 SNEGSKA (reference sequence). Trimming took off 3 bases at V and 1 base at J, with 13 bases between the two ends. CDR3 sequence reads: CSARTGSGAKNIQYF. The CDR3 bases are TGCAGTGCTAGGACCGGGAGCGGGGCCAAAAACATTCAGTACTTC.

V is TRBV7-2 and J is TRBJ2-5; 13 positions agree with TRBD2. Germline lookup yields CDR1 SGHTA and CDR2 FQGNSA. The CDR3 runs to 17 residues. V lost 2 bases to trimming and J lost 5 bases; unmatched junction nucleotides: 8. CDR3 protein: CASSLQGLAGSGETQYF. The CDR3, as DNA: TGTGCCAGCAGCTTACAGGGACTAGCGGGAAGTGGGGAGACCCAGTACTTC.

The chain uses TRBV7-2 and TRBJ2-7, with D unclear. The germline V gene has CDR1 SGHTA and CDR2 FQGNSA. The CDR3 runs to 15 residues. V lost 5 bases and J 2 bases, leaving 16 bases between the germline ends. The chain's CDR3 is CASSPPEDGAYEQYF. CDR3 nucleotide sequence: TGTGCCAGCAGCCCGCCTGAGGACGGTGCCTACGAGCAGTACTTC.

This clonotype was picked up a small number of times. This chain uses TRBV27 with TRBJ1-2; TRBD1 might be the D (5 bases). V was trimmed by 4 bases and J by 2 bases, leaving 14 bases between them. Looked up from germline, CDR1 is MNHEY and CDR2 is SMNVEV (reference sequence). The CDR3 totals 15 residues. The CDR3 DNA reads as TGTGCCAGCAGTTCTCGATCGGGACGGAACTATGGCTACACCTTC. Its protein is CASSSRSGRNYGYTF.

This clonotype came up a few times. The rearrangement uses TRBV7-9 and TRBJ2-5, with D possibly TRBD2 on 6 matching bases. The length of the CDR3 is 14 residues. The V end lost 4 bases, the J end lost 5 bases, and 14 bases lay between the germline ends. Germline values: CDR1 SEHNR, CDR2 FQNEAQ (reference sequence). CDR3 nucleotide sequence: TGTGCCAGCAGCTGGGCCAGGCGGGACGAGACCCAGTACTTC. Protein: CASSWARRDETQYF.

The genes are TRBV7-9 and TRBJ2-7; possibly TRBD2 for D (6 bases). Germline V gives CDR1 SEHNR, CDR2 FQNEAQ (reference sequence). This CDR3 spans 13 amino acids. V lost 7 bases to trimming and J lost 3 bases, with 13 bases between them. The CDR3 nucleotides are TGTGCCAGCACACGCGGGAATCTCTACGAGCAGTACTTC. It specifies CASTRGNLYEQYF.

The chain uses TRBV6-1 and TRBJ2-3, with 9 bases aligning to TRBD2. The CDR3 extends over 13 amino acids. V lost 7 bases, J lost 7 bases, and 6 bases stayed unmatched. Per germline, CDR1 MNHNS and CDR2 SASEGT. The CDR3 spells CASKAGGPHTQYF. The CDR3 DNA follows: TGTGCCAGCAAGGCGGGAGGGCCACATACGCAGTATTTT.